These T cell receptor beta chains were read from a single sample in a study of immune evolution from preneoplasia to lung adenocarcinoma. Assay: immunoSEQ multiplex PCR; the TCRdb copy retains only in-frame clones and omits some. The sample records roughly 11,000 clones, roughly 90% being singletons. Sequenced: FFPE invasive lung adenocarcinoma tissue. Receptors were obtained from a person between 65 and 79 years old with invasive lung adenocarcinoma. Each CDR3 is given with its conserved first and last residue. D genes are given only for firm matches. The size of a clone is reported for some rows only, either as once, few or many, or as a class for expanded clones.

TRBD2 - TRBJ2-5 TRBV5-4 TGTGCCAGCAGCCGTACTAGCGGGAGAGGAGAGACCCAGTACTTC CASSRTSGRGETQYF
TRBD1 - TRBJ1-5 TRBV27 TGTGCCAGCAGTCGAGGGACAGGGAATCAGCCCCAGCATTTT CASSRGTGNQPQHF
- - TRBJ2-7 TRBV5-4 TGTGCCAGCAGCTTGCGCTGGGGCTACTCCTACGAGCAGTACTTC CASSLRWGYSYEQYF
- - TRBJ2-7 TRBV18 TGTGCCAGCTCACCTTCGATTCCGGGTTTGGGGACCTACGAGCAGTACTTC CASSPSIPGLGTYEQYF
- once TRBJ1-1 TRBV11-2 TGTGCCAGCAGCCAGGAGGGTCGAAACACTGAAGCTTTCTTT CASSQEGRNTEAFF
- - TRBJ2-3 TRBV5-1 TGCGCCAGCAGCTTGCTACAGGCATCTGATACGCAGTATTTT CASSLLQASDTQYF
- - TRBJ1-5 TRBV18 TGTGCCAGCTCACCTATCCCAACTTCAGGGGCTGGCGGCAATCAGCCCCAGCATTTT CASSPIPTSGAGGNQPQHF
- - TRBJ1-1 TRBV11-2 TGTGCCAGCAGCCGCAGCCGGGACACTGAAGCTTTCTTT CASSRSRDTEAFF
- - TRBJ1-5 TRBV25-1 TGTGCCAGAAGTGGTGTTTTGGGGCCTGGGCAGCCCCAGCATTTT CARSGVLGPGQPQHF
- - TRBJ2-5 TRBV19 TGTGCCACCAGCAGAGGAGGGGGCAGGGAGACCCAGTACTTC CATSRGGGRETQYF
- - TRBJ1-4 TRBV6-5 TGTGCCAGCAGCAGGGGCTCCAATGAAAAACTGTTTTTT CASSRGSNEKLFF
TRBD2 once TRBJ2-7 TRBV28 TGTGCCAGCGGTACAGCGGGGGGGCTCTACGAGCAGTACTTC CASGTAGGLYEQYF
- once TRBJ1-1 TRBV2 TGTGCCAGCAGGGGGAAGAACACTGAAGCTTTCTTT CASRGKNTEAFF
- - TRBJ2-4 TRBV5-1 TGCGCCAGCAGCCCCGGGGCCCAGGCCAAAAACATTCAGTACTTC CASSPGAQAKNIQYF
- - TRBJ1-1 TRBV7-3 TGTGCCAGCAGCTTATATCCAGGAGCGAACACTGAAGCTTTCTTT CASSLYPGANTEAFF
- - TRBJ1-4 TRBV4-1 TGCGCCAGCAGCCAAGATGGGGGGGGAACTAATGAAAAACTGTTTTTT CASSQDGGGTNEKLFF
- - TRBJ1-1 TRBV5-4 TGTGCCAGCAGCTCGGAACAGGGATCGGGGTACACTGAAGCTTTCTTT CASSSEQGSGYTEAFF
- few TRBJ1-2 TRBV27 TGTGCCAGCAGTTTAGGTTCTCAGGCCGTCTATGGCTACACCTTC CASSLGSQAVYGYTF
TRBD2 - TRBJ2-7 TRBV11-2 TGTGCCAGCAGCTCCAACATGGGAGGGGCCTACGAGCAGTACTTC CASSSNMGGAYEQYF
- - TRBJ1-1 TRBV29-1 TGCAGCGTTGGTGAGGGGAAGACTGAAGCTTTCTTT CSVGEGKTEAFF
TRBD2 - TRBJ2-2 TRBV9 TGTGCCAGCAGCTTCAGGGAGGGGGGGGAGCTGTTTTTT CASSFREGGELFF
- - TRBJ2-7 TRBV6-1 TGTGCCAGCAGTGAGAGCCGAGGGGGGGGAATCGGTTACGAGCAGTACTTC CASSESRGGGIGYEQYF
- - TRBJ1-1 TRBV6-1 TGTGCCAGTAGGGAGGTAGGGGGTATGAACACTGAAGCTTTCTTT CASREVGGMNTEAFF
TRBD1 - TRBJ2-7 TRBV7-2 TGTGCCAGCAGCTTAGGGGGGACAGGATCTGGCGAGCAGTACTTC CASSLGGTGSGEQYF
- - TRBJ1-2 TRBV5-6 TGTGCCAGCAGCCCGGGGTACAGGGTGAACTATGGCTACACCTTC CASSPGYRVNYGYTF
TRBD1 once TRBJ2-3 TRBV30 TGTGCCTGGAGAACGGGACAGGGCTTCACAGATACGCAGTATTTT CAWRTGQGFTDTQYF
TRBD1 - TRBJ1-5 TRBV9 TGTGCCAGCAGCGGATCCGGGACAGACAAGCCCCAGCATTTT CASSGSGTDKPQHF
- - TRBJ2-7 TRBV5-1 TGCGCCAGCAGCTGGAGCTATGGGACCTACGAGCAGTACTTC CASSWSYGTYEQYF
TRBD1 - TRBJ1-2 TRBV30 TGTGCCTGGAGTGCCCCGCCGGGGACAGGGGCAAAGAATGGCTACACCTTC CAWSAPPGTGAKNGYTF